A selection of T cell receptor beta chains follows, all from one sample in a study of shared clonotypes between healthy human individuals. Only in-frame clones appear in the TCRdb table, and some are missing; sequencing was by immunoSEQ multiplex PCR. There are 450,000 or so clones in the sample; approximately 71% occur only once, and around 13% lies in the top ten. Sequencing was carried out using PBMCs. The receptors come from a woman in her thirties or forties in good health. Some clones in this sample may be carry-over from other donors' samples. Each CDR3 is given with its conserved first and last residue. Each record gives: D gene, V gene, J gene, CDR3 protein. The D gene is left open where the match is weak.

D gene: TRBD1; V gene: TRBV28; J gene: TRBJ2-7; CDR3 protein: CASLNRGASSYEQYF
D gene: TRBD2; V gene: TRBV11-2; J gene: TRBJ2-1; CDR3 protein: CASSLAGSGRNEQFF
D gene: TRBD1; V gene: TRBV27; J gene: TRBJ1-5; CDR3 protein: CACAGTGGQPQHF
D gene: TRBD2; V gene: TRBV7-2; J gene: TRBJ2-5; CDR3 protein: CASSLQKLARETQYF
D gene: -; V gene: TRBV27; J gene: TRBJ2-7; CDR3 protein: CASRGAVGNSSYEQYF
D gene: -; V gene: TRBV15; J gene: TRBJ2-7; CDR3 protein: CATSRDLGYEQYF
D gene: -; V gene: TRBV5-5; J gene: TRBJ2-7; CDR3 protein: CASSTTDSYEQYF
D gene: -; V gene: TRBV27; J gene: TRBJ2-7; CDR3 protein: CASSLSGLVYEQYF
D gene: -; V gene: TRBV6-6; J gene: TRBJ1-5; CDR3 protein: CASSYGNQPQHF
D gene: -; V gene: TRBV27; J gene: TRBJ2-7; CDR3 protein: CASSLRGTYEQYF
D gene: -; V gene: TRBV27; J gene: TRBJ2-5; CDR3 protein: CALRENETQYF
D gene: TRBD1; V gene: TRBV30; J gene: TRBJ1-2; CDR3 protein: CAWSPLGQGYGYTF
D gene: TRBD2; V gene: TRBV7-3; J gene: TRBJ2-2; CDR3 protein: CASSLRGLAATGELFF
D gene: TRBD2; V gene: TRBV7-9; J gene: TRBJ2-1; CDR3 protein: CASSLGTSGVNEQFF
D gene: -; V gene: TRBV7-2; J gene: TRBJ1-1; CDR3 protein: CASSLERRSEAFF
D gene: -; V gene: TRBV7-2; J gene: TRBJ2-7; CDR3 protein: CASSPFGDEQYF
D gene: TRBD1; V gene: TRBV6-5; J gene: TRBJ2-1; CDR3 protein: CASWDRSSYNEQFF
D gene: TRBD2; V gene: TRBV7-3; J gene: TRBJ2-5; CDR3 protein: CASSPMGGPQETQYF
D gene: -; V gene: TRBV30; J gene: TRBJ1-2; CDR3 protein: CAWMPFRRYGYTF
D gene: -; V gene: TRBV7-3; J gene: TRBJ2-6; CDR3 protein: CASSSLRANVLTF
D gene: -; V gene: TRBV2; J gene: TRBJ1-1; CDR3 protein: CASSVLQRNTEAFF
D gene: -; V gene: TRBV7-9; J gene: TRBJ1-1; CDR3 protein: CASSPAGRWNTEAFF
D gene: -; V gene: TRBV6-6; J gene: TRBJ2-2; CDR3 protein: CASSWDPTGELFF
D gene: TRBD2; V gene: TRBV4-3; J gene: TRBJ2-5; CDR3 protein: CASSQEYGAGGSIQYF
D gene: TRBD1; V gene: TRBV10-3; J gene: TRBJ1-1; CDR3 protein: CAINPRDRRSQNTEAFF
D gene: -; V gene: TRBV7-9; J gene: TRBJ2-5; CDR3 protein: CASSLGMGAQETQYF
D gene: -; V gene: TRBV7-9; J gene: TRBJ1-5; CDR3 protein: CASSFIGQNQHF
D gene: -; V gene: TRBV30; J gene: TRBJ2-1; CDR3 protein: CAWSGLDYNEQFF
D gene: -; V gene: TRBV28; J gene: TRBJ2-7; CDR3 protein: CASSLAGHEQYF
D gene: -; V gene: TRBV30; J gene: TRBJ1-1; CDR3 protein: CAWRMGRTNTEAFF
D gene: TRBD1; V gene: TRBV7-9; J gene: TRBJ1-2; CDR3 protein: CASSLSTGLYGYTF
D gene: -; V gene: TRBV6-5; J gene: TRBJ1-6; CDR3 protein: CASRAGGPLHF
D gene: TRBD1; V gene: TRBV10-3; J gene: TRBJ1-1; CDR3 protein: CAISAPGRGRDGNTEAFF
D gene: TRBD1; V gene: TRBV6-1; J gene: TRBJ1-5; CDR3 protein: CAVRTGGWSNQPQHF
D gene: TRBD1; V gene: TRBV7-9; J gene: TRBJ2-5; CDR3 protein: CASSPSLQGGETQYF
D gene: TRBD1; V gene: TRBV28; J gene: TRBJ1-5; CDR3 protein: CASTDTSTGPFNQPQHF
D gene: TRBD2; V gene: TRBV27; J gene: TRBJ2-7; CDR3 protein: CASSMRLAGLGYEQYF
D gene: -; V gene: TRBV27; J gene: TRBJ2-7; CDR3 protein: CASSLSPLGDEQYF
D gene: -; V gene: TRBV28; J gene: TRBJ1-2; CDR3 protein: CASSPYPSYGYTF
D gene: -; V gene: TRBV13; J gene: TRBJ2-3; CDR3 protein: CASSRYRSADTQYF
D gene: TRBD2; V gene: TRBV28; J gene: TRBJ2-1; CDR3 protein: CASSPSRREIYNEQFF
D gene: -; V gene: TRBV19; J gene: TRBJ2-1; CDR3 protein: CASSMQAGGANEQFF
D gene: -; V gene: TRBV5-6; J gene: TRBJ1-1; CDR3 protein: CASSLGIVNTEAFF
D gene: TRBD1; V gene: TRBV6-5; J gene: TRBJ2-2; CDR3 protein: CASSPGDRHAGELFF
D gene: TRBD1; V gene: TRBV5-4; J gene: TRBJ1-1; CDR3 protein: CASSLAGTGTTEAFF
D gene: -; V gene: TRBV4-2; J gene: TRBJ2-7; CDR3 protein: CASSQAQGMRSYEQYF
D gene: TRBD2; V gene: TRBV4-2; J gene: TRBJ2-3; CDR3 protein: CASSHSWAGGARGTDTQYF
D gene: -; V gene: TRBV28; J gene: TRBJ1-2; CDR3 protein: CALLTNYGYTF
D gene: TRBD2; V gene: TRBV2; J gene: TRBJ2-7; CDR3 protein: CASSERGGYEQYF
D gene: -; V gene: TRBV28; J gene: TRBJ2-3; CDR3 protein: CASSFRNTQYF